This T cell receptor beta chain emerged from a study of T cells in tumors after PD-1 blockade. Study in general: Each patient got pembrolizumab 200 mg every 3 weeks or cemiplimab 350 mg every 2 weeks.

Some clones are missing from TCRdb's copy, which holds only in-frame ones; the method was immunoSEQ multiplex PCR. The data show some 20,000 clones, 78% seen once. Study-level findings and limits: Peripheral recruitment is suggested, as some novel exhausted tumor clones were in pre-treatment blood.

Trimming took 7 bases from V and 0 from J; bases not matched to a gene: 5. The CDR3 consists of 16 residues. This clone turned up a few times. Its antigen is undetermined. The sequencing here drew on PBMCs, taken before anti-PD-1 treatment. This chain uses TRBV6-7 with TRBJ2-2, with 10 bases fitting TRBD1. TRBV6-7 is reported as an ORF; its role is uncertain. This clonotype originated in a human donor with basal cell carcinoma. The CDR3 sequence is CASIRGQGANTGELFF. The CDR3 region has the DNA TGTGCCAGCATTCGAGGACAGGGGGCGAACACCGGGGAGCTGTTTTTT.